A single sample gave rise to the 20 T cell receptor beta chains below, sequenced in a study of T cells in Graves' hyperthyroidism and ophthalmopathy. Researchers amplified the TCR beta CDR3 regions from RNA transcripts. TCR CDR3 underwent first-round RT-PCR with the HTBI primer set. Using its own MiXCR run on the multiplex PCR reads, TCRdb lists one record per CDR3 protein. The table has under 600,000 distinct CDR3 sequences, about a sixth seen once. Sequencing used blood. These receptor sequences come from a middle-aged woman with Graves' ophthalmopathy.

This clonotype has only a few counts. The chain joins TRBV30 to TRBJ2-1; 10 nucleotides agree with TRBD2. This CDR3 region has 15 residues. The germline gives CDR1 GTSNPN, CDR2 SVGIG (reference sequence). J gave up 3 bases and V 3 bases, and 5 bases lay outside the gene matches. DNA for the CDR3: TGTGCCTGGAGCGAGGGGACTAGCGACTACAATGAGCAGTTCTTC. Translation: CAWSEGTSDYNEQFF.

Many counts were recorded for this clonotype. This chain links TRBV20-1 with TRBJ2-7; possibly TRBD2 for D (6 bases). V was shortened by 5 bases and J by 3 bases, with 11 bases between the two germline ends. CDR1 is DFQATT, CDR2 SNEGSKA, per germline (reference sequence). The length of the CDR3 is 12 residues. CDR3 nucleotide sequence: TGCAGTGCTTCTGGGGGGAACTACGAGCAGTACTTC. It specifies CSASGGNYEQYF.

This clonotype came up many times. The chain has TRBV20-1 and TRBJ2-4; no clear D. Germline CDR1 is DFQATT and CDR2 is SNEGSKA (reference sequence). Trimming removed 3 bases at V and 0 bases at J, with 9 bases between. The CDR3 has 14 amino acids. This chain's CDR3 is CSASTSLAKNIQYF. In DNA, the CDR3 is TGCAGTGCTAGTACGTCCTTAGCCAAAAACATTCAGTACTTC.

This clonotype was observed a few times. The chain recombines TRBV27 with TRBJ1-2; tentative D call: TRBD1 (5 bases). The CDR3 runs to 13 residues. The germline V gene encodes CDR1 MNHEY and CDR2 SMNVEV (reference sequence). The V gene lost 0 bases and the J gene lost 8 bases, with 10 bases spanning the gap. CDR3 DNA sequence: TGTGCCAGCAGTTTATCTGGGGGGGTCGGCTACACCTTC. This encodes CASSLSGGVGYTF.

The chain is built from TRBV2 and TRBJ1-4; D is uncertain. Germline V gene lookup returns CDR1 SNHLY and CDR2 FYNNEI. Trimming cost V 4 bases and J 5 bases, with 11 bases left between them. This CDR3 contains 14 residues. CDR3 sequence (DNA): TGTGCCAGCAGTGGGTCCAGAAGGAATGAAAAACTGTTTTTT. Translated: CASSGSRRNEKLFF.

The chain has TRBV24-1 and TRBJ2-5, with a tentative D call TRBD2 (8 bases). The CDR3 runs to 15 residues. Looked up from germline, CDR1 is KGHDR and CDR2 is SFDVKD. The ends were cut back, 2 bases at V and 5 bases at J, with 14 bases in the middle. CDR3 amino acids: CATSDSGLGGETQYF. For the CDR3, the DNA is TGTGCCACCAGTGATTCGGGACTAGGGGGCGAGACCCAGTACTTC.

The chain carries TRBV20-1 and TRBJ2-2, with 12 nucleotides matching TRBD2. The V segment lost 0 bases and the J segment 2 bases; nucleotides outside the gene matches: 7. Germline V lookup: CDR1 DFQATT, CDR2 SNEGSKA (reference sequence). The CDR3 runs to 18 residues. The CDR3 region has the DNA TGCAGTGCTAGAGATTCTAGCGGGAGGGCCACCAACACCGGGGAGCTGTTTTTT. Translated: CSARDSSGRATNTGELFF.

Concerning this clonotype itself: This may arise from a read error, as a much more abundant clone is one base away. The rearrangement joins TRBV5-6 to TRBJ1-2; perhaps TRBD1 as D (5 bases). The germline CDR1 and CDR2 sequences are SGHDT and YYEEEE. The CDR3 is 14 amino acids. The CDR3 region is CASSWGGSDYGHTF. DNA for the CDR3: TGTGCCAGCAGCTGGGGGGGATCGGACTATGGCCACACCTTC.

This chain joins TRBV15 and TRBJ2-1; D gene uncertain. CDR1 LNHNV and CDR2 YYDKDF come from the germline V gene (reference sequence). The CDR3 sequence is 16 residues long. Trimming took 0 bases from V and 3 from J, leaving 12 bases between them. The CDR3 spells CATSRDRGSVYNEQFF. In DNA form, the CDR3 reads TGTGCCACCAGCAGAGATCGAGGATCGGTCTACAATGAGCAGTTCTTC. Drawing the rest from reference TRBV15 and TRBJ2-1, the complete variable domain is DAMVIQNPRYQVTQFGKPVTLSCSQTLNHNVMYWYQQKSSQAPKLLFHYYDKDFNNEADTPDNFQSRRPNTSFCFLDIRSPGLGDTAMYLCATSRDRGSVYNEQFFGPGTRLTVL.

The sample holds many counts of this clonotype. The chain has TRBV12-3 or TRBV12-4 and TRBJ2-6, with TRBD1 matching 9 bases. The CDR3 covers 18 residues. The J segment lost 1 base and the V segment lost 0 bases, leaving 4 bases of the junction unmatched. CDR3 coding DNA: TGTGCCAGCAGTTTAGCTTATGGGACAGGGTCTGGGGCCAACGTCCTGACTTTC. This translates into CASSLAYGTGSGANVLTF.

This clonotype was counted at least ten times. The chain combines TRBV11-2 with TRBJ2-1; D gene ambiguous. Germline values: CDR1 SGHAT, CDR2 FQNNGV. Trimming cost V 3 bases and J 4 bases, with 10 bases left between them. The CDR3 length is 14 residues. The CDR3 bases are TGTGCCAGCAGCTTGCACCAGGTTTACAATGAGCAGTTCTTC. This codes for CASSLHQVYNEQFF.

The sample holds many counts of this clonotype. The V gene is TRBV30, the J gene TRBJ1-4; D is uncertain. The V end lost 3 bases, the J end lost 5 bases, and 16 bases lay between the germline ends. Per germline, CDR1 GTSNPN and CDR2 SVGIG (reference sequence). This CDR3 has 15 residues. The CDR3 protein is CAWRDLGISNEKLFF. The CDR3 nucleotides read TGTGCCTGGAGGGATTTGGGTATCTCCAATGAAAAACTGTTTTTT.

This sequence joins TRBV30 and TRBJ2-5; 7 bases match TRBD2. CDR1 GTSNPN and CDR2 SVGIG come from the germline V gene (reference sequence). After removal of 6 bases from V and 0 bases from J, the junction contained 4 bases not matched to a gene. CDR3 size: 13 residues. The CDR3 sequence is CACRGSYQETQYF. DNA for the CDR3: TGTGCCTGCCGCGGGAGTTACCAAGAGACCCAGTACTTC. Using reference TRBV30 and TRBJ2-5 for the parts outside the CDR3, the full variable domain is SQTIHQWPATLVQPVGSPLSLECTVEGTSNPNLYWYRQAAGRGLQLLFYSVGIGQISSEVPQNLSASRPQDRQFILSSKKLLLSDSGFYLCACRGSYQETQYFGPGTRLLVL.

This clonotype was observed at least ten times. This chain connects TRBV28 to TRBJ2-1; a possible D gene is TRBD2 (5 bases). From germline, CDR1 is MDHEN and CDR2 SYDVKM. Trimming took 6 bases from V and 4 from J, leaving 13 bases between them. This CDR3 is 14 amino acids long. Written as DNA, the CDR3 is TGTGCCAGCAGGACTGGGAGTTTTTACAATGAGCAGTTCTTC. The encoded protein is CASRTGSFYNEQFF.

This rearrangement joins TRBV19 to TRBJ2-3, with 13 bases identical to TRBD2. The CDR3 spans 18 residues. V lost 7 bases to trimming and J lost 2 bases; unmatched junction nucleotides: 12. CDR1 LNHDA and CDR2 SQIVND come from the germline V gene (reference sequence). The CDR3 DNA follows: TGTGCCAGTAACGACTTCGGGACTAGCGGGGACTCCACAGATACGCAGTATTTT. This encodes CASNDFGTSGDSTDTQYF.

The chain uses TRBV5-1 and TRBJ1-6, with 7 bases matching TRBD1. The ends lost 4 bases at V and 5 bases at J; junction bases unmatched: 9. The CDR3 sequence is 16 residues long. From germline, CDR1 is SGHRS and CDR2 YFSETQ. CDR3 sequence: CASSPRRTGDNSPLHF. In nucleotides, the CDR3 is TGCGCCAGCAGCCCGAGAAGGACAGGAGATAATTCACCCCTCCACTTT.

This clonotype was found many times. The chain uses TRBV27 and TRBJ2-7; unclear D gene. CDR3 length equals 13 residues. The V gene lost 6 bases and the J gene lost 1 base, with 10 bases spanning the gap. The germline V gene encodes CDR1 MNHEY and CDR2 SMNVEV (reference sequence). CDR3 residues: CASRQTASYEQYF. CDR3 sequence (DNA): TGTGCCAGCAGACAAACAGCTTCCTACGAGCAGTACTTC.

This clonotype was recorded at least ten times. The gene calls are TRBV3-1 and TRBJ2-5, with 8 bases aligning to TRBD2. J was trimmed by 3 bases and V by 4 bases; bases with no gene match: 7. The CDR3 is 15 residues long. Germline V gene lookup returns CDR1 LGHDT and CDR2 YNNKEL (reference sequence). CDR3 coding DNA: TGTGCCAGCAGCCGGACTAGCTGGTCGGAAGAGACCCAGTACTTC. Translated, it gives CASSRTSWSEETQYF.

This clonotype was detected a few times. This sequence joins TRBV7-9 and TRBJ2-2; D is uncertain. There are 11 residues in the CDR3. V lost 8 bases, J lost 7 bases, and 8 bases lay in between. Germline values: CDR1 SEHNR, CDR2 FQNEAQ (reference sequence). The CDR3 loop reads CASSMIGELFF. The CDR3 coding sequence is TGTGCCAGCTCGATGATCGGGGAGCTGTTTTTT.

This clonotype was seen only a few times. J is TRBJ2-3 and V is TRBV20-1, with 9 nucleotides matching TRBD2. V lost 5 bases to trimming and J lost 4 bases; unmatched junction nucleotides: 16. Germline CDR1 is DFQATT and CDR2 is SNEGSKA (reference sequence). The CDR3 covers 17 residues. The CDR3 here is CSAPRSASGVHADTQYF. In nucleotides, the CDR3 is TGCAGTGCTCCAAGATCGGCTAGCGGGGTCCACGCAGATACGCAGTATTTT.